This TCR beta chain was documented in a study of cytotoxic CD8 clonotypes in ibrutinib-treated CLL. About the research overall: Among the patients, ten to eleven presented as relapsed/refractory and 15 as treatment-naive; some 17 showed unmutated IGHV.

TCRdb's copy holds only in-frame clones and misses some; the assay was immunoSEQ multiplex PCR. The sample includes 60,000 or so clones, less than 60% of them seen just once. The V end lost 8 bases, the J end lost 6 bases, and 14 bases lay between the germline ends. The length of the CDR3 is 13 residues. Germline CDR1 is SNHLY and CDR2 is FYNNEI. The gene calls are TRBV2 and TRBJ1-5; no definite D call. Sample: PBMCs, taken after 12 months of ibrutinib treatment. The clonotype was recovered from a human donor with chronic lymphocytic leukemia. This chain's CDR3 is CASLKEAGQPQHF. CDR3 DNA sequence: TGTGCCAGCCTAAAGGAGGCGGGTCAGCCCCAGCATTTT.